The 19 T cell receptor beta chains below come from one sample, sequenced in a study of T cell repertoires in cytomegalovirus infection. One entry per CDR3 protein, called by TCRdb with MiXCR from the reads. This sample has fewer than 850,000 distinct CDR3 sequences, with roughly 29% found just once. What these receptors recognize is not known. Specimen: cultured CD8+ T cells from PBMCs, collected from culture after CMV antigen stimulation. The source is a human donor in good health (CMV status not recorded). Some clones in this sample may be carry-over from other donors' samples.

CDR3 sequence reads: CASSLDPTPGPGVTMGYGYTF. The CDR3 bases are TGTGCCAGCAGCTTAGACCCAACCCCAGGGCCGGGGGTAACTATGGGCTATGGCTACACCTTC. The rearrangement uses TRBV7-6 and TRBJ1-2; a possible D gene is TRBD1 (5 bases). Germline-derived CDR1 and CDR2 are SGHVS and FNYEAQ. V shed 1 base and J shed 4 bases, with 31 bases lying between them. The CDR3 runs 21 residues.

This clonotype was recorded a few times. The chain links TRBV19 to TRBJ2-1, with TRBD1 matching over 9 bases. This CDR3 has 15 amino acids. The V gene's germline CDR1 is LNHDA and CDR2 SQIVND (reference sequence). The ends lost 3 bases at V and 4 bases at J; junction bases unmatched: 4. The CDR3 spells CASSMGQGGYNEQFF. In DNA form, the CDR3 reads TGTGCCAGTAGTATGGGACAGGGCGGTTACAATGAGCAGTTCTTC.

This clonotype has a single count. This chain joins TRBV29-1 and TRBJ1-2; TRBD1 might be the D (5 bases). The CDR3 consists of 14 residues. With 6 bases removed from V and 8 bases from J, the gap between germline ends came to 22 bases. Germline values: CDR1 SQVTM, CDR2 ANQGSEA. The CDR3 here is CSVPFGGELWGYTF. CDR3 bases: TGCAGCGTCCCCTTTGGAGGGGAGTTGTGGGGCTACACCTTC.

This clonotype was recorded at least ten times. The chain recombines TRBV27 with TRBJ1-2; a possible D gene is TRBD1 (5 bases). V was clipped by 4 bases and J by 3 bases, with 18 bases between them. The CDR3 runs 16 residues. Germline V gene lookup returns CDR1 MNHEY and CDR2 SMNVEV (reference sequence). In DNA form, the CDR3 reads TGTGCCAGCAGTTCCAACCCGGCCAGGGTAGACTATGGCTACACCTTC. This translates into CASSSNPARVDYGYTF.

The V gene is TRBV6-6, the J gene TRBJ2-7, with D possibly TRBD2 on 5 matching bases. Germline V gene lookup returns CDR1 MNHNY and CDR2 SVGAGI (reference sequence). The CDR3 length is 16 residues. Trimming removed 2 bases from V and 2 bases from J, with 16 bases in between. The CDR3 loop reads CASSYERPGRTYEQYV. CDR3 DNA sequence: TGTGCCAGCAGTTACGAGCGGCCCGGAAGAACCTACGAGCAGTACGTC.

The count of this clonotype is one. A junction end diverges from the germline sequence, so it may reflect a read error. V gene TRBV12-5 combines with J gene TRBJ1-2; D uncertain. The V gene's germline CDR1 is LGHNT and CDR2 FRNRAP. This CDR3 comprises 13 residues. Written as DNA, the CDR3 is TGTGCTAGTGGTATGGTACCCGAGGGTGGCTACACCTTC. It yields the protein CASGMVPEGGYTF.

In nucleotides, the CDR3 is TGTGCCAGCAGTTCTTATGGGTTTGGGGCCAATGAGCAGTTCTTC. Amino acid sequence: CASSSYGFGANEQFF. V is TRBV7-2 and J is TRBJ2-1, with D possibly matching TRBD1 (5 bases). The V and J ends lost 6 bases and 6 bases respectively, with 18 bases between them. The CDR3 totals 15 residues. Germline CDR1 is SGHTA and CDR2 is FQGNSA.

The chain links TRBV27 to TRBJ1-2; tentatively, D is TRBD1 (6 bases). The CDR3 has 15 residues. CDR1 MNHEY and CDR2 SMNVEV come from the germline V gene (reference sequence). The V gene lost 6 bases and the J gene lost 0 bases, with 14 bases spanning the gap. The CDR3 loop is CASRLSGATNYGYTF. CDR3 coding DNA: TGTGCCAGCAGGTTGTCAGGGGCAACTAACTATGGCTACACCTTC.

The chain joins TRBV11-3 to TRBJ2-3, with 8 bases that match TRBD2. From germline, CDR1 is SGHNT and CDR2 YENEEA. This CDR3 has 15 residues. J lost 2 bases, V lost 5 bases, and 6 bases had no gene match. The CDR3 sequence is CASSRYGGATDTQYF. Here the CDR3 DNA reads TGTGCCAGCAGCCGATACGGGGGGGCCACAGATACGCAGTATTTT.

Notes on this clonotype: One end of the junction does not line up with germline, which may come from a read error. J is TRBJ2-1 and V is TRBV14; D uncertain. Germline values: CDR1 SGHDN, CDR2 FVKESK. The CDR3 totals 16 residues. The DNA of the CDR3 is TGTGCCAGCAGACAAGTGGACGGATCGACCTACAATGAGCAGTTCTTC. Translation gives CASRQVDGSTYNEQFF.

The J gene is TRBJ1-1, the V gene TRBV6-5; D uncertain. The CDR3 runs 11 residues. The V end was cut by 2 bases, the J end by 6 bases, with 4 bases between. Germline V CDR1 and CDR2: MNHEY, SVGAGI. CDR3 protein: CASSYGPEAFF. In nucleotides, the CDR3 is TGTGCCAGCAGTTACGGACCTGAAGCTTTCTTT.

This clonotype was observed a handful of times. This sequence joins TRBV2 and TRBJ2-1; 10 nucleotides agree with TRBD2. This CDR3 comprises 16 residues. CDR1 is SNHLY and CDR2 is FYNNEI in the germline V gene. Germline trimming cut 3 bases from V and 9 bases from J; bases unmatched to any gene: 11. The CDR3 sequence: CASSDRGLAGVGEQFF. In DNA, the CDR3 is TGTGCCAGCAGTGATCGGGGGCTAGCGGGGGTCGGTGAGCAGTTCTTC. The full variable domain, with the rest looked up from reference TRBV2 and TRBJ2-1, is EPEVTQTPSHQVTQMGQEVILRCVPISNHLYFYWYRQILGQKVEFLVSFYNNEISEKSEIFDDQFSVERPDGSNFTLKIRSTKLEDSAMYFCASSDRGLAGVGEQFFGPGTRLTVL.

This clonotype was observed at least ten times. The V call is TRBV6-2 or TRBV6-3, the J call TRBJ2-1; 12 bases line up with TRBD2. The CDR3 extends over 14 amino acids. V lost 8 bases to trimming and J lost 5 bases; unmatched junction nucleotides: 4. Germline V gives CDR1 MNHEY, CDR2 SVGEGT. CDR3 in amino acids: CASARLAGDNEQFF. CDR3 bases: TGTGCCAGCGCTCGACTAGCGGGGGACAATGAGCAGTTCTTC.

This clonotype was seen repeatedly, ten times or more. The V and J genes are TRBV12-3 or TRBV12-4 and TRBJ2-3; the match to TRBD2 covers 8 bases. This CDR3 has 15 residues. V shed 3 bases and J 4 bases; nucleotides not matched to a gene: 6. CDR3 sequence reads: CASSLFTGGADTQYF. The DNA of the CDR3 is TGTGCCAGCAGTTTGTTTACGGGGGGGGCAGATACGCAGTATTTT.

V usage is TRBV7-9 and J usage is TRBJ2-7; D possibly matches TRBD1 or TRBD2 (6 bases each). Germline CDR1 reads SEHNR; CDR2 reads FQNEAQ (reference sequence). This CDR3 comprises 15 residues. Trimming stripped 1 base from V and 7 bases from J, with 17 bases between. The CDR3 DNA follows: TGTGCCAGCAGCTTAGGGGGGGCTGAAACGGGGGAGCAGTACGTC. Translated, it gives CASSLGGAETGEQYV.

This clonotype came up a few times. This chain uses TRBV29-1 with TRBJ1-5; TRBD1 might be the D (5 bases). V dropped 2 bases and J dropped 3 bases, with 8 bases sitting between them. The CDR3 runs to 13 residues. Germline loops: CDR1 SQVTM, CDR2 ANQGSEA. In DNA, the CDR3 is TGCAGCGTTGAATGGGGGTCCAATCAGCCCCAGCATTTT. It translates to CSVEWGSNQPQHF.

The chain uses TRBV10-3 and TRBJ2-6; 7 bases line up with TRBD1. Germline CDR1 reads ENHRY; CDR2 reads SYGVKD. This CDR3 spans 17 amino acids. The ends lost 8 bases at V and 0 bases at J; junction bases unmatched: 10. CDR3 loop: CAIRGGGFSSGANVLTF. In nucleotides, the CDR3 is TGTGCCATCCGAGGGGGCGGGTTCAGCTCTGGGGCCAACGTCCTGACTTTC.

This clonotype was detected ten times or more. This sequence joins TRBV7-2 and TRBJ1-6; D is possibly TRBD1 (6 bases). V dropped 7 bases and J dropped 4 bases, with 17 bases sitting between them. CDR3 size: 16 residues. The germline CDR1 and CDR2 sequences are SGHTA and FQGNSA. In nucleotides, the CDR3 is TGTGCCAGCACCTTTATAGGGGGGGGATATAATTCACCCCTCCACTTT. Translation gives CASTFIGGGYNSPLHF.

The CDR3 region is CASSLEAGAPTGELFF. In DNA form, the CDR3 reads TGTGCCAGCAGTTTAGAGGCCGGGGCCCCCACCGGGGAGCTGTTTTTT. The chain employs TRBV12-3 or TRBV12-4 and TRBJ2-2; D may match TRBD1 or TRBD2 (5 bases each). Trimming cost V 1 base and J 4 bases, with 13 bases left between them. The CDR3 runs 16 residues.